A selection of T cell receptor beta chains follows, all from one sample in a study of blood T cell repertoires in COVID-19. Profiled with immunoSEQ multiplex PCR; TCRdb holds only in-frame clones, not every one. The sample lists over 200,000 clones, approximately 88% seen once, with about 2.5% in the top ten. The specimen sequenced was PBMCs or T cells enriched from blood (not recorded which). Source of these receptors: a woman in her thirties or forties with acute COVID-19. The CDR3 runs from the conserved cysteine through the conserved F or W. D genes are given only for firm matches. Size is stated for part of the rows, as once, few or many counts, or as a class when the clone is expanded.

>TRBJ2-6|TRBV4-1|once|.
TGCGCCAGCAGCCAAGCCCCCGGGACACCTGGGGCCAACGTCCTGACTTTC
CASSQAPGTPGANVLTF
>TRBJ2-5|TRBV19|.|TRBD2
TGTGCCAGTAACGGCGGGAGGGCCGTAGGGACCCAGTACTTC
CASNGGRAVGTQYF
>TRBJ1-5|TRBV6-2/TRBV6-3|.|.
TGTGCCAGCAGTTACTCGAGCTACTCACAGCCCCAGCATTTT
CASSYSSYSQPQHF
>TRBJ2-2|TRBV7-2|.|.
TGTGCCAGCAGCTTAGTGTCGTTTTTACGAGGCGGGGAGCTGTTTTTT
CASSLVSFLRGGELFF
>TRBJ2-1|TRBV27|.|.
TGTGCCAGCAGAAGACAGCTTTACAATGAGCAGTTCTTC
CASRRQLYNEQFF
>TRBJ2-5|TRBV5-1|.|TRBD2
TGCGCCAGCAGCCCGGCGGATAGCGGGAGGATGGGGACCCAGTACTTC
CASSPADSGRMGTQYF
>TRBJ1-3|TRBV5-1|.|.
TGCGCCAGCAGCTTGTTCGCTGGAAACACCATATATTTT
CASSLFAGNTIYF
>TRBJ1-4|TRBV7-2|.|.
TGTGCCAGCAGCCCAGGGGTTCTTGGGACGGGTAATGAAAAACTGTTTTTT
CASSPGVLGTGNEKLFF
>TRBJ1-2|TRBV7-9|.|TRBD1
TGTGCCAGCAGCTTCGGGACAGGGGGGCATGGCTACACCTTC
CASSFGTGGHGYTF
>TRBJ1-2|TRBV6-5|.|TRBD1
TGTGCCAGCAGTCCAAGGGACAGACCTTATGGCTACACCTTC
CASSPRDRPYGYTF
>TRBJ1-5|TRBV18|once|TRBD1
TGTGCCAGCTCACGCGGTCAGGGGGCCTATCAGCCCCAGCATTTT
CASSRGQGAYQPQHF
>TRBJ1-1|TRBV6-5|.|.
TGTGCCAGCAGTTATAGGGGAGGCACTGAAGCTTTCTTT
CASSYRGGTEAFF
>TRBJ1-2|TRBV5-8|.|.
TGTGCCAGCGAGGGTGTGGGCACCTTC
CASEGVGTF
>TRBJ2-1|TRBV11-3|.|.
TGTGCCAGCAGCTTAAGATCAGGCTCCTACAATGAGCAGTTCTTC
CASSLRSGSYNEQFF
>TRBJ2-2|TRBV27|once|.
TGTGCCAGCAGTTTAAGTCCCGGAGCGAACACCGGGGAGCTGTTTTTT
CASSLSPGANTGELFF
>TRBJ1-6|TRBV2|once|.
TGTGCCAGCACCTCAGACTGGGGGGACCTCGAAAGTAATTCACCCCTCCACTTT
CASTSDWGDLESNSPLHF
>TRBJ2-1|TRBV5-1|.|.
TGCGCCAGCAGCTTGGCCGAAATTAGCTCCTACAATGAGCAGTTCTTC
CASSLAEISSYNEQFF
>TRBJ1-1|TRBV11-3|few|TRBD1
TGTGCCAGCAGCTTAGTGATCCGAGCAGGGGGCGGCACTGAAGCTTTCTTT
CASSLVIRAGGGTEAFF
>TRBJ2-1|TRBV5-1|.|TRBD1
TGCGCCAGCAGCTTGATGGGCGGGACAGGGGGGAATGAGCAGTTCTTC
CASSLMGGTGGNEQFF
>TRBJ2-7|TRBV5-1|.|TRBD1
TGCGCCAGCAGCTTGGCCTCCGGGACAGGGACACCCCTCGAGCAGTACTTC
CASSLASGTGTPLEQYF
>TRBJ1-5|TRBV18|.|.
TGTGCCAGCTCATCCCAGGGAAATCAGCCCCAGCATTTT
CASSSQGNQPQHF
>TRBJ1-1|TRBV18|.|TRBD1
TGTGCCAGCTCACGGGACAGAACTACGGAAGCTTTCTTT
CASSRDRTTEAFF
>TRBJ1-4|TRBV2|.|.
TGTGCCAGCAGTGAGCTGAAGGCGGGGGGTGAAAAACTGTTTTTT
CASSELKAGGEKLFF
>TRBJ2-5|TRBV9|.|TRBD2
TGTGCCAGCAGCGTAGCCCCTAGCGGGGGCCAAGAGACCCAGTACTTC
CASSVAPSGGQETQYF
>TRBJ1-5|TRBV7-2|.|.
TGTGCCAGCAGCCTCCGGGCGGGAAGCAATCAGCCCCAGCATTTT
CASSLRAGSNQPQHF
>TRBJ1-1|TRBV7-9|.|.
TGTGCCAGCAGCTTCCAGGGATCGAGCACTGAAGCTTTCTTT
CASSFQGSSTEAFF
>TRBJ2-3|TRBV11-2|.|TRBD1
TGTGCCAGCAGCTTAGGAGAGACAGGGACAGATACGCAGTATTTT
CASSLGETGTDTQYF
>TRBJ1-6|TRBV6-5|.|.
TGTGCCAGCAGAGCGGAACTAGGACCCCTCCACTTT
CASRAELGPLHF
>TRBJ2-7|TRBV7-9|.|.
TGTGCCAGCAGCACCCTCACAGCAGAGCAGTACTTC
CASSTLTAEQYF
>TRBJ1-1|TRBV24-1|.|.
TGTGCCACCATCGCCACAGACATGAACACTGAAGCTTTCTTT
CATIATDMNTEAFF
>TRBJ1-1|TRBV29-1|.|TRBD1
TGCAGGGCAGGACAGGTGAACACTGAAGCTTTCTTT
CRAGQVNTEAFF
>TRBJ1-5|TRBV6-4|.|.
TGTGCCAGCAGTGGTATACGGAATCAGCCCCAGCATTTT
CASSGIRNQPQHF
>TRBJ2-1|TRBV2|.|TRBD1
TGTGCCAGCAGCACAGACAGGGGCTCCTACAATGAGCAGTTCTTC
CASSTDRGSYNEQFF
>TRBJ2-5|TRBV7-6|.|.
TGTGCCAGCAGCCTCTTGGGGAGGGGACATCAAGAGACCCAGTACTTC
CASSLLGRGHQETQYF
>TRBJ1-5|TRBV19|.|.
TGTGCCACTACCCCGGGAGGGGGCAATCAGCCCCAGCATTTT
CATTPGGGNQPQHF
>TRBJ1-1|TRBV20-1|.|TRBD1
TGCAGTGCTATTGACAGTAAACGGGACAGGGCCTACATGAACACTGAAGCTTTCTTT
CSAIDSKRDRAYMNTEAFF
>TRBJ2-7|TRBV29-1|.|TRBD2
TGCAGCGTTGAGAGGACTAGCGGGGGGGCCCACGAGCAGTACTTC
CSVERTSGGAHEQYF
>TRBJ1-1|TRBV7-2|.|TRBD1
TGTGCCAGCAGCGTACCCCCCGGGACAGGTCCCATGAACACTGAAGCTTTCTTT
CASSVPPGTGPMNTEAFF
>TRBJ2-5|TRBV29-1|.|TRBD1
TGCAGCGTGTACAGGGGAGAGACCCAGTACTTC
CSVYRGETQYF
>TRBJ2-2|TRBV2|.|TRBD1
TGTGCCAGCAAGATGGACAGGGGGGGCACCGGGGAGCTGTTTTTT
CASKMDRGGTGELFF